The clone carrying this T cell receptor (beta chain) has only one observation. Germline loops: CDR1 MNHNS, CDR2 SASEGT. Trimming removed 2 bases from V and 6 bases from J, with 7 bases in between. The CDR3 is 12 residues long. Profiling relied on immunoSEQ multiplex PCR, and the TCRdb table lists in-frame clones only, not all of them. Here the sample spans 250,000 or so clones, about 80% being singletons. The data are from a study of blood T cell repertoires in COVID-19. Input material: peripheral blood. The V gene is TRBV6-1, the J gene TRBJ1-2; D unclear. This sequence originates from a woman at least 80 years old with acute or convalescent COVID-19. CDR3 sequence: CASSERPDGYTF. CDR3 DNA sequence: TGTGCCAGCAGTGAACGCCCAGATGGCTACACCTTC.